Included here is one T cell receptor (beta chain) sequence, with context. Germline V gives CDR1 KGHSH, CDR2 LQKENI. V was pared by 2 bases and J by 6 bases, with 9 bases of the junction left unmatched. The CDR3 is made up of 15 amino acids. This sample stems from a study of patients with pleural tuberculosis. TCRdb itself ran the reads through MiXCR, one entry per CDR3 protein. This table holds 45,000 to 60,000 distinct CDR3 sequences, 7.3% found once. This chain joins TRBV18 and TRBJ2-7, with 8 bases identical to TRBD1. The receptor was isolated from a human donor with pleural tuberculosis. CDR3 sequence: CASSPVGQGIGEQYF. CDR3 coding DNA: TGTGCCAGCTCACCAGTAGGACAGGGCATCGGCGAGCAGTACTTC.